Each of the 27 T cell receptor beta chains below was sequenced from the same sample in a study of T cell repertoires in aging, cancer and after chemotherapy. Amplification of TCR beta used genomic DNA extracted from peripheral blood. A mixed TRB-A/B primer pool amplified rearranged TRB by multiplex touch-down PCR. TCRdb called the multiplex PCR reads again in MiXCR, with one record for every CDR3 protein. The sample lists 2,500 or so distinct CDR3 sequences; about a quarter were seen once. The sample was blood. Receptors originate from a human donor in good health.

This clonotype is medium-sized in the sample. V is TRBV6-2 or TRBV6-3 and J is TRBJ2-3; 10 bases match TRBD2. The CDR3 has 15 amino acids. Germline lookup yields CDR1 MNHEY and CDR2 SVGEGT. J was trimmed by 2 bases and V by 5 bases; bases with no gene match: 4. The CDR3, as DNA: TGTGCCAGCAGTCCCGGGACTAGCGACACAGATACGCAGTATTTT. Its translation is CASSPGTSDTDTQYF.

The chain employs TRBV6-1 and TRBJ1-2, with no clear D. The CDR3 contains 19 residues. Deletions cut 2 bases from V and 5 bases from J, with 27 bases between. Germline assignment: CDR1 MNHNS and CDR2 SASEGT. The CDR3 here is CASSESPFTTGGVRYGYTF. For the CDR3, the DNA is TGTGCCAGCAGTGAATCCCCTTTCACCACCGGCGGGGTTCGATATGGCTACACCTTC.

CDR3 in amino acids: CASSSPAGTRGGTQYF. The CDR3 bases are TGTGCCAGCAGTTCTCCCGCCGGGACTAGAGGGGGTACGCAGTATTTT. V and J are TRBV12-3 or TRBV12-4 and TRBJ2-3; TRBD2 aligns across 8 bases. This CDR3 spans 16 amino acids. V shed 4 bases and J 8 bases; nucleotides not matched to a gene: 14.

This clonotype qualifies as medium-sized. The chain joins TRBV18 to TRBJ2-7, with D unresolved. The CDR3 runs 13 residues. The V gene's germline CDR1 is KGHSH and CDR2 LQKENI. V was cut by 3 bases and J by 4 bases, with 10 bases left in between. The CDR3 DNA follows: TGTGCCAGCTCACCCTCCTCTGGGTACGAGCAGTACTTC. It yields the protein CASSPSSGYEQYF.

This clonotype rates as medium-sized (0.01 to 0.1%). The chain joins TRBV4-3 to TRBJ2-7; no clear D gene. Between the trimmed V and J ends, which lost 0 bases and 3 bases, there was a span of 9 bases. Germline lookup yields CDR1 LGHNA and CDR2 YSLEER. CDR3 length: 14 amino acids. CDR3 DNA sequence: TGCGCCAGCAGCCAAGACATAGGCGGCTACGAGCAGTACTTC. It encodes CASSQDIGGYEQYF.

By share, this clonotype counts as medium-sized. The chain couples TRBV7-2 to TRBJ1-2; D may be TRBD1 (6 bases). The V end lost 2 bases, the J end lost 6 bases, and 16 bases lay between the germline ends. Germline CDR1 and CDR2: SGHTA and FQGNSA. The CDR3 has 15 residues. Here the CDR3 reads CASSLFRGGHDGYTF. The DNA of the CDR3 is TGTGCCAGCAGCTTATTCAGGGGAGGTCATGATGGCTACACCTTC.

The V call is TRBV3-2, the J call TRBJ1-2; the table names TRBD1, a call not compared with the DNA. TRBV3-2 is a listed pseudogene. The CDR3 is made up of 13 amino acids. The DNA of the CDR3 is TGTGCCAGGTCGGGGGGGAGCGGTTATGGCTACACCTTC. Translated: CARSGGSGYGYTF.

This clonotype is categorized as medium-sized. The rearrangement links TRBV18 to TRBJ2-3; D not certain. Trimming took off 2 bases at V and 10 bases at J, with 13 bases between the two ends. The CDR3 length is 13 residues. Per germline, CDR1 KGHSH and CDR2 LQKENI. For the CDR3, the DNA is TGTGCCAGCTCACCATCAAACGGCCCCCCGCAGTATTTT. This translates into CASSPSNGPPQYF.

A word on this clonotype: With a much larger clone just one base away, this may be a read error. J is TRBJ2-2 and V is TRBV5-6; unclear D gene. The V and J ends lost 5 bases and 3 bases respectively, with 20 bases between them. The CDR3 extends over 17 amino acids. Germline-derived CDR1 and CDR2 are SGHDT and YYEEEE. As DNA, the CDR3 is TGTGCCAGCAGTTACCCCCGCAAGGGCGAGGACACCGGGGAGCTGTTTTTT. It is translated as CASSYPRKGEDTGELFF.

There are a few counts of this clonotype. The chain joins TRBV14 to TRBJ1-1; perhaps TRBD1 as D (5 bases). This CDR3 has 17 amino acids. Deletions cut 0 bases from V and 4 bases from J, with 18 bases between. Germline V CDR1 and CDR2: SGHDN, FVKESK. The CDR3 DNA is TGTGCCAGCAGCCAAGATCTTGTAGGGGTGTGGAGCACTGAAGCTTTCTTT. The encoded protein is CASSQDLVGVWSTEAFF.

This clonotype was observed a handful of times. CDR3 residues: CASSPLGLAGNEQFF. As DNA, the CDR3 is TGTGCCAGCAGCCCCCTAGGACTAGCGGGCAATGAGCAGTTCTTC. The rearrangement joins TRBV11-2 to TRBJ2-1, with TRBD2 identical over 11 bases. The V segment lost 5 bases and the J segment 6 bases; nucleotides outside the gene matches: 6. CDR1 is SGHAT, CDR2 FQNNGV, per germline. The CDR3 totals 15 residues.

This chain connects TRBV20-1 to TRBJ1-2; perhaps TRBD1 as D (6 bases). Trimming shortened V by 3 bases and J by 0 bases, and 8 bases separated the two germline ends. The CDR3 consists of 13 residues. CDR1 is DFQATT, CDR2 SNEGSKA, per germline (reference sequence). This CDR3 is CSARDRANYGYTF. The CDR3 DNA is TGCAGTGCTAGGGACAGAGCTAACTATGGCTACACCTTC.

This clonotype is labeled medium-sized. The V gene is TRBV18, the J gene TRBJ1-5, with 7 positions matching TRBD1. The CDR3 runs 14 residues. V shed 6 bases and J 1 base; nucleotides not matched to a gene: 3. CDR1 and CDR2 from the germline V gene are KGHSH and LQKENI. The CDR3 region has the DNA TGTGCCAGCTCGACAGGGAAGAGCAATCAGCCCCAGCATTTT. Protein sequence: CASSTGKSNQPQHF.

This clonotype was counted only a few times. The CDR3 sequence: CASIEKEGYHQPQHF. The CDR3 nucleotides read TGTGCCAGCATTGAGAAAGAGGGTTACCATCAGCCCCAGCATTTT. V gene TRBV2 combines with J gene TRBJ1-5; D is unresolved. The CDR3 is made up of 15 amino acids. V lost 7 bases to trimming and J lost 5 bases, with 18 bases between them. CDR1 and CDR2 from the germline V gene are SNHLY and FYNNEI.

This sequence joins TRBV28 and TRBJ1-2; D possibly corresponds to TRBD1 (5 bases). Germline V lookup: CDR1 MDHEN, CDR2 SYDVKM. The CDR3 is made up of 15 amino acids. V dropped 3 bases and J dropped 2 bases, with 13 bases sitting between them. The CDR3 nucleotides are TGTGCCAGCAGTTTGGGAGGGGCGTTAAACTATGGCTACACCTTC. It yields the protein CASSLGGALNYGYTF.

The CDR3 DNA reads as TGTGCCAGCAGTCGACTAGCGGAGGGCACTGAGCAGTTCTTC. The encoded protein is CASSRLAEGTEQFF. This chain joins TRBV7-7 and TRBJ2-1; 9 bases are shared with TRBD2. Trimming cost V 6 bases and J 9 bases; bases outside gene matches: 9. Germline CDR1 and CDR2: SSHAT and FNYEAQ (reference sequence). CDR3 size: 14 residues.

By proportion, this clonotype is medium-sized. The chain combines TRBV18 with TRBJ1-3; D is unresolved. The CDR3 runs 14 residues. Germline CDR1 reads KGHSH; CDR2 reads LQKENI. The V end was cut by 3 bases, the J end by 0 bases, with 6 bases between. CDR3 amino acids: CASSPAPSGNTIYF. DNA for the CDR3: TGTGCCAGCTCACCGGCCCCCTCTGGAAACACCATATATTTT.

By frequency in the sample, this clonotype is medium-sized. The V and J genes are TRBV5-1 and TRBJ2-7; D may correspond to TRBD1 or TRBD2 (5 bases each). CDR3 size: 16 residues. V gave up 1 base and J gave up 4 bases, with 18 bases separating them. CDR1 and CDR2 (germline): SGHRS, YFSETQ. CDR3 region: CASSLSRDPFGYEQYF. CDR3 bases: TGCGCCAGCAGCTTGTCTCGGGACCCTTTTGGGTACGAGCAGTACTTC.

V usage is TRBV2 and J usage is TRBJ2-1; 9 nucleotides agree with TRBD2. The CDR3 runs 16 residues. CDR1 and CDR2 from the germline V gene are SNHLY and FYNNEI. V shed 2 bases and J 10 bases; nucleotides not matched to a gene: 12. Here the CDR3 reads CASSEKVAGDRREQFF. CDR3 DNA sequence: TGTGCCAGCAGTGAAAAAGTAGCGGGGGACCGGAGGGAGCAGTTCTTC.

This clonotype is categorized as large. This chain links TRBV6-5 with TRBJ1-5; D possibly corresponds to TRBD1 (6 bases). V lost 6 bases, J lost 1 base, and 13 bases lay in between. The CDR3 is 15 residues long. Germline lookup yields CDR1 MNHEY and CDR2 SVGAGI. DNA of the CDR3: TGTGCCAGCAGCCTCACGGGGGCCAGCAATCAGCCCCAGCATTTT. It translates to CASSLTGASNQPQHF.

This clonotype is medium-sized (0.01 to 0.1%) in the sample. The V gene is TRBV20-1, the J gene TRBJ2-2; 10 positions agree with TRBD1. There are 16 residues in the CDR3. Germline loops: CDR1 DFQATT, CDR2 SNEGSKA (reference sequence). J was trimmed by 3 bases and V by 0 bases; bases with no gene match: 4. CDR3 nucleotide sequence: TGCAGTGCTAGAGATCAGGGGACAGGGGACACCGGGGAGCTGTTTTTT. It codes for CSARDQGTGDTGELFF.

This clonotype is judged medium-sized. The rearrangement links TRBV15 to TRBJ1-1; TRBD1 agrees at 9 bases. The junction had 10 bases not matched to a gene; V was cut back by 3 bases and J by 5 bases. This CDR3 has 16 amino acids. Germline-derived CDR1 and CDR2 are LNHNV and YYDKDF (reference sequence). This CDR3 is CATSSPGTGFGTEAFF. The CDR3 DNA reads TGTGCCACCAGCAGCCCAGGGACAGGGTTTGGGACTGAAGCTTTCTTT. Based on the CDR3 plus reference TRBV15 and TRBJ1-1, the full variable domain is DAMVIQNPRYQVTQFGKPVTLSCSQTLNHNVMYWYQQKSSQAPKLLFHYYDKDFNNEADTPDNFQSRRPNTSFCFLDIRSPGLGDTAMYLCATSSPGTGFGTEAFFGQGTRLTVV.

The V and J genes are TRBV6-5 and TRBJ2-2, with 11 bases lining up with TRBD1. This CDR3 is built from 14 residues. The V gene's germline CDR1 is MNHEY and CDR2 SVGAGI. V shed 10 bases, J shed 5 bases, and the junction held 6 bases outside the gene matches. CDR3 nucleotides: TGTGCCACGGGGGACAGGGGGGAAACCGGGGAGCTGTTTTTT. As protein: CATGDRGETGELFF.

By frequency in the sample, this clonotype is medium-sized (0.01 to 0.1%). The CDR3 DNA follows: TGTGCCAGCAGTTACGTCAGGGGCTCACCCCTCCACTTT. Translating it yields CASSYVRGSPLHF. The rearrangement joins TRBV6-5 to TRBJ1-6, with D perhaps TRBD1 (6 bases). Germline assignment: CDR1 MNHEY and CDR2 SVGAGI. V shed 2 bases and J shed 10 bases, with 9 bases lying between them. The CDR3 contains 13 residues.

This clonotype was counted between two and nine times. The rearrangement uses TRBV6-4 and TRBJ2-3, with a weak D call TRBD2 (5 bases). Germline CDR1 is MRHNA and CDR2 is SNTAGT. V lost 2 bases and J lost 3, with 15 bases in between. This CDR3 contains 16 residues. In DNA form, the CDR3 reads TGTGCCAGCAGTGACGGAGGCAGTCTGGGGACAGATACGCAGTATTTT. This sequence encodes CASSDGGSLGTDTQYF.

Points on this clonotype: A much larger clone is a single base away; this may be a read error. The CDR3 carries no conserved terminal phenylalanine or tryptophan, so it likely arises from a read error. The chain has TRBV5-4 and TRBJ2-5; D gene ambiguous. The CDR3 length is 13 residues. The V end lost 2 bases, the J end lost 3 bases, and 8 bases lay between the germline ends. Germline assignment: CDR1 SGHNT and CDR2 YYREEE (reference sequence). CDR3 nucleotide sequence: TGTGCCAGCAGCTTCCGTGGGGAAGAGACCCAGTACTAC. It encodes CASSFRGEETQYY.

This clonotype appeared a few times. V usage is TRBV2 and J usage is TRBJ1-5; a possible D gene is TRBD1 (5 bases). Germline V gene lookup returns CDR1 SNHLY and CDR2 FYNNEI. This CDR3 contains 13 residues. Trimming removed 4 bases from V and 6 bases from J, with 10 bases in between. As DNA, the CDR3 is TGTGCCAGCAGTGGGGGGGAGAGTCAGCCCCAGCATTTT. This translates into CASSGGESQPQHF.